This is a list of T cell receptor beta chains from one sample in a study of T cells in Graves' hyperthyroidism and ophthalmopathy. MiXCR was run by TCRdb on the multiplex PCR reads, yielding one entry per CDR3 protein. Here the sample spans approximately 600,000 distinct CDR3 sequences, 15% to 20% being singletons. The sequenced material came from blood. The receptors come from a woman in her 30s with Graves' hyperthyroidism. The CDR3 runs from the conserved cysteine through the conserved F or W. D genes are given only for firm matches. Clone sizes are given selectively: once, few, many, or a class where the clone is expanded.

.	TRBD1	TRBV6-5	TRBJ1-2	CASSYSGTGRGYGYTF	TGTGCCAGCAGTTACTCGGGGACAGGACGCGGCTATGGCTACACCTTC
many	.	TRBV27	TRBJ2-1	CASYGPLSSYNEQFF	TGTGCCAGCTACGGACCCCTGAGCTCCTACAATGAGCAGTTCTTC
.	TRBD2	TRBV10-1	TRBJ2-3	CASSEGSGSSTDTQYF	TGCGCCAGCAGTGAAGGTAGCGGGAGCAGCACAGATACGCAGTATTTT
.	.	TRBV27	TRBJ2-7	CASSRLSTSTYEQYF	TGTGCCAGCAGCCGGCTATCGACCTCAACCTACGAGCAGTACTTC
.	.	TRBV19	TRBJ2-3	CASSIEGPDTQYF	TGTGCCAGTAGTATAGAGGGTCCAGATACGCAGTATTTT
few	TRBD2	TRBV29-1	TRBJ2-1	CSTRTSKNEQFF	TGCAGCACCCGGACTAGCAAGAATGAGCAGTTCTTC
many	TRBD2	TRBV13	TRBJ2-7	CASRWSMRGTYEQYF	TGTGCCAGCAGATGGTCAATGCGGGGGACCTACGAGCAGTACTTC
few	.	TRBV6-2/TRBV6-3	TRBJ1-5	CASRRLRASNQPQHF	TGTGCCAGCAGGAGACTCAGGGCTAGCAATCAGCCCCAGCATTTT
many	.	TRBV2	TRBJ1-2	CASSELSRGDGGYTF	TGTGCCAGCAGTGAACTGAGCAGGGGTGATGGTGGCTACACCTTC
.	TRBD1	TRBV5-1	TRBJ2-7	CASSAHPGTGDSYEQYF	TGCGCCAGCAGCGCACACCCCGGGACAGGGGACTCCTACGAGCAGTACTTC
.	.	TRBV29-1	TRBJ2-5	CSVDGQGTQYF	TGCAGCGTTGACGGGCAAGGGACCCAGTACTTC
few	TRBD1	TRBV6-2/TRBV6-3	TRBJ2-3	CASSFSKGAPPDTQYF	TGTGCCAGCAGTTTCTCGAAGGGGGCGCCCCCAGATACGCAGTATTTT
.	.	TRBV27	TRBJ2-7	CASSLSNSGGSYEQYF	TGTGCCAGCAGTTTATCGAACAGTGGGGGCTCCTACGAGCAGTACTTC
few	TRBD1	TRBV11-3	TRBJ2-6	CASSLGQGVSSGANVLTF	TGTGCCAGCAGCTTGGGTCAGGGGGTAAGCTCTGGGGCCAACGTCCTGACTTTC
few	TRBD2	TRBV13	TRBJ2-1	CASRPHDMGLAEGTSYNEQFF	TGTGCCAGCAGGCCCCACGATATGGGACTAGCGGAGGGGACCTCCTACAATGAGCAGTTCTTC
few	.	TRBV6-1	TRBJ2-1	CASAGVADNEQFF	TGTGCCAGCGCAGGGGTGGCGGACAATGAGCAGTTCTTC
few	.	TRBV4-1	TRBJ1-4	CASSQGSGLFF	TGCGCCAGCAGCCAAGGGTCAGGACTGTTTTTT
.	.	TRBV24-1	TRBJ2-5	CATSEGSQETQYF	TGTGCCACCAGTGAGGGGTCACAAGAGACCCAGTACTTC
many	.	TRBV3-1	TRBJ1-6	CASSRQANNSPLHF	TGTGCCAGCAGCCGACAGGCGAATAATTCACCCCTCCACTTT
many	.	TRBV7-2	TRBJ2-7	CASSEYYTSYEQYF	TGTGCCAGCAGCGAATACTACACTTCCTACGAGCAGTACTTC
.	.	TRBV20-1	TRBJ1-6	CSARVGSSYNSPLHF	TGCAGTGCTAGAGTCGGGAGCTCCTATAATTCACCCCTCCACTTT
many	.	TRBV28	TRBJ1-3	CASSFSQVGRNTIYF	TGTGCCAGCAGTTTCAGCCAGGTGGGAAGGAACACCATATATTTT
few	TRBD2	TRBV27	TRBJ2-4	CASSSPLAGGTSAKNIQYF	TGTGCCAGCAGTTCACCCCTAGCGGGAGGGACTTCAGCCAAAAACATTCAGTACTTC
.	.	TRBV24-1	TRBJ2-1	CATSDSRDKYCEQFF	TGTGCCACCAGTGATTCACGAGACAAGTACTGTGAGCAGTTCTTC
many	TRBD2	TRBV7-9	TRBJ2-1	CASSWTRTNEQFF	TGTGCCAGCAGCTGGACTAGAACCAATGAGCAGTTCTTC